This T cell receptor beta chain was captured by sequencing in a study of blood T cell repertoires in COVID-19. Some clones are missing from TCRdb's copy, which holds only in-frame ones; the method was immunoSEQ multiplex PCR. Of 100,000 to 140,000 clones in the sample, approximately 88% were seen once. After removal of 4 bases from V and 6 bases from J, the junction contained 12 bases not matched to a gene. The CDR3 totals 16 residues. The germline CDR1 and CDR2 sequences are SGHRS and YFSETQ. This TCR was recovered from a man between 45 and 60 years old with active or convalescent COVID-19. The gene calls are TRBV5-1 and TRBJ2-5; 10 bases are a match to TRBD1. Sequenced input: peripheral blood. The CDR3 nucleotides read TGCGCCAGCAGCGACACCGGGACAGGGGTTGGAAAGACCCAGTACTTC. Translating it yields CASSDTGTGVGKTQYF.